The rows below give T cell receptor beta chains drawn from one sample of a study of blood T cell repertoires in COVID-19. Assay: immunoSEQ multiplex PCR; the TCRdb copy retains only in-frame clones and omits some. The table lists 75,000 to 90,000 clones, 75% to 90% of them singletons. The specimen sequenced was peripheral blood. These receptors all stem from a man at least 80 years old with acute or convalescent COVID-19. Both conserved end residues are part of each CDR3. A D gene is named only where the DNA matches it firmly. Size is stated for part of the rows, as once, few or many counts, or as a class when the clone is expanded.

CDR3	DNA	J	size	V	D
CASSLGPTGYNEQFF	TGTGCCAGCAGCTTAGGTCCGACAGGGTACAATGAGCAGTTCTTC	TRBJ2-1	-	TRBV11-3	TRBD1
CASSRGGNQPQHF	TGTGCCAGCAGCCGCGGTGGCAATCAGCCCCAGCATTTT	TRBJ1-5	-	TRBV14	-
CASSRRGTDARQPQHF	TGTGCCAGCTCACGACGAGGGACAGACGCTCGTCAGCCCCAGCATTTT	TRBJ1-5	few	TRBV18	TRBD1
CASSSGTSGEGETQYF	TGTGCCAGTAGTAGCGGGACTAGCGGTGAGGGGGAGACCCAGTACTTC	TRBJ2-5	-	TRBV19	TRBD2
CASSSQETQYF	TGTGCCAGCTCCTCTCAGGAGACCCAGTACTTC	TRBJ2-5	once	TRBV6-6	-
CASTQGDRRGNQPQHF	TGTGCCAGCACCCAAGGGGACAGGAGGGGAAATCAGCCCCAGCATTTT	TRBJ1-5	-	TRBV28	TRBD1
CAISGVSRGSPNTEAFF	TGTGCCATCAGTGGGGTTTCTAGGGGGTCGCCGAACACTGAAGCTTTCTTT	TRBJ1-1	-	TRBV10-3	-
CASSLGSGALETQYF	TGTGCCAGCAGCTTAGGTAGCGGGGCTCTGGAGACCCAGTACTTC	TRBJ2-5	-	TRBV13	TRBD2
CASRLAWGQGNEQYF	-	TRBJ2-7	-	TRBV12-2	-
CASSLEGPGEKLFF	TGTGCCAGCAGCTTGGAGGGGCCTGGTGAAAAACTGTTTTTT	TRBJ1-4	-	TRBV5-4	-
CASSGQGGPQHF	TGTGCCAGCTCAGGACAGGGTGGCCCCCAGCATTTT	TRBJ1-5	once	TRBV18	TRBD1
CASSLGGQGGETQYF	TGTGCCAGCAGCTTAGGAGGACAGGGGGGAGAGACCCAGTACTTC	TRBJ2-5	few	TRBV7-7	TRBD1
CASHGGGRNTGELFF	TGTGCCAGCCATGGGGGGGGCCGGAACACCGGGGAGCTGTTTTTT	TRBJ2-2	-	TRBV2	-
CASSYSSQGAGSEAFF	TGTGCCAGCAGTTACTCGAGTCAGGGGGCAGGCTCTGAAGCTTTCTTT	TRBJ1-1	few	TRBV6-2/TRBV6-3	TRBD1
CASSSAASGATEAFF	TGTGCCAGCAGTTCTGCGGCATCTGGGGCCACTGAAGCTTTCTTT	TRBJ1-1	-	TRBV6-6	-
CAISEDSLGYGYTF	TGTGCCATCAGTGAGGACAGCCTCGGCTATGGCTACACCTTC	TRBJ1-2	-	TRBV10-3	-
CASSQVGTMNTEAFF	TGCGCCAGCAGCCAAGTCGGGACAATGAACACTGAAGCTTTCTTT	TRBJ1-1	once	TRBV4-1	-
CASSSSVPTEAFF	TGCGCCAGCAGCTCCTCGGTACCCACTGAAGCTTTCTTT	TRBJ1-1	-	TRBV5-1	-
CSVEDRRANEKLFF	TGCAGCGTTGAAGATCGACGGGCTAATGAAAAACTGTTTTTT	TRBJ1-4	-	TRBV29-1	-
CASSILAQGSRHEQYF	TGTGCCAGCAGCATACTCGCACAGGGGTCACGGCACGAGCAGTACTTC	TRBJ2-7	-	TRBV6-6	TRBD1
CASSPGLSYNEQFF	TGTGCCAGCTCACCGGGGCTATCGTACAATGAGCAGTTCTTC	TRBJ2-1	once	TRBV18	-
CASSSSGTGVNYGYTF	TGCGCCAGCAGCTCCTCCGGGACAGGGGTTAACTATGGCTACACCTTC	TRBJ1-2	-	TRBV5-1	TRBD1
CASSQTQGIGEKLFF	TGTGCCAGCAGCCAAACACAGGGGATAGGTGAAAAACTGTTTTTT	TRBJ1-4	-	TRBV3-1/TRBV3-2	TRBD1
CSASWGGRVDNEKLFF	TGCAGTGCTAGTTGGGGAGGAAGGGTAGATAATGAAAAACTGTTTTTT	TRBJ1-4	-	TRBV20-1	-
CASSITALGAAEAFF	TGTGCCAGTAGTATCACGGCTCTGGGAGCCGCTGAAGCTTTCTTT	TRBJ1-1	-	TRBV19	-
CASGLPPGRRSSTDTQYF	TGTGCTAGTGGTTTGCCCCCCGGGAGGAGATCTAGCACAGATACGCAGTATTTT	TRBJ2-3	-	TRBV12-5	TRBD2
CATSGGQGAEAFF	TGTGCCACCAGCGGTGGACAGGGCGCTGAAGCTTTCTTT	TRBJ1-1	-	TRBV15	TRBD1
CASSLAFGVPATNEKLFF	TGCGCCAGCAGCTTGGCCTTCGGGGTTCCTGCAACTAATGAAAAACTGTTTTTT	TRBJ1-4	-	TRBV5-1	-
CASSLGLASQETQYF	TGTGCCAGCAGCTTGGGGCTAGCGAGCCAAGAGACCCAGTACTTC	TRBJ2-5	-	TRBV5-4	-
CASSLVHNSNEQFF	TGCGCCAGCAGCTTAGTGCACAATTCCAATGAGCAGTTCTTC	TRBJ2-1	-	TRBV5-1	-
CASSISDFNYGYTF	TGTGCCAGTAGTATAAGCGATTTTAACTATGGCTACACCTTC	TRBJ1-2	few	TRBV19	-
CASSSIAQVNYGYTF	TGTGCCAGCAGCTCCATAGCACAGGTCAACTATGGCTACACCTTC	TRBJ1-2	-	TRBV14	-
CASSYSGQGGSPLHF	TGTGCCAGCAGTTACTCGGGACAGGGAGGTTCACCCCTCCACTTT	TRBJ1-6	-	TRBV6-5	TRBD1
CASSLDPSNQPQHF	TGCGCCAGCAGCTTGGATCCGAGCAATCAGCCCCAGCATTTT	TRBJ1-5	-	TRBV5-1	-
CASSQAGANYGYTF	TGTGCCAGCAGCCAAGCCGGAGCCAACTATGGCTACACCTTC	TRBJ1-2	once	TRBV3-1/TRBV3-2	-
CAAVPGKAGTGELFF	TGTGCCGCTGTCCCGGGAAAGGCGGGTACCGGGGAGCTGTTTTTT	TRBJ2-2	many	TRBV7-2	-
CASSGTGGGSPLHF	TGTGCCAGCAGCGGGACAGGGGGAGGTTCACCCCTCCACTTT	TRBJ1-6	few	TRBV9	TRBD1
CASSLGGPGNTIYF	TGTGCCAGCAGCTTAGGGGGCCCTGGAAACACCATATATTTT	TRBJ1-3	-	TRBV7-2	-
CASSLNRDHSGNTIYF	TGTGCCAGCAGCCTCAACAGGGATCACTCTGGAAACACCATATATTTT	TRBJ1-3	-	TRBV7-9	-
CASSDNPSKNTEAFF	TGCGCCAGCAGCGACAACCCCAGTAAGAACACTGAAGCTTTCTTT	TRBJ1-1	-	TRBV5-1	-
CASSPPSRGGETQYF	TGTGCCAGCTCACCACCGTCTCGGGGGGGAGAGACCCAGTACTTC	TRBJ2-5	-	TRBV18	TRBD2
CASTPAGLQSYEQYF	TGTGCCAGCACCCCGGCGGGGCTACAGTCCTACGAGCAGTACTTC	TRBJ2-7	-	TRBV11-2	-
CASSYGVNYGYTF	TGTGCCAGCAGTTACGGGGTGAACTATGGCTACACCTTC	TRBJ1-2	-	TRBV27	-
CASIAGLALMNTGELFF	TGTGCCAGCATCGCCGGACTAGCTTTAATGAACACCGGGGAGCTGTTTTTT	TRBJ2-2	-	TRBV28	TRBD2
CAWSPVFGTEAFF	TGTGCCTGGAGTCCGGTGTTCGGCACTGAAGCTTTCTTT	TRBJ1-1	-	TRBV30	-
CASSSPPGSGSSGELFF	TGTGCCAGCAGCTCCCCCCCAGGTAGCGGGAGTTCCGGGGAGCTGTTTTTT	TRBJ2-2	-	TRBV7-2	TRBD2
CASSFPTGANNQPQHF	TGTGCCAGCAGTTTTCCTACAGGGGCCAACAATCAGCCCCAGCATTTT	TRBJ1-5	-	TRBV28	TRBD1
CASQQVMNTEAFF	TGTGCCAGCCAACAGGTGATGAACACTGAAGCTTTCTTT	TRBJ1-1	-	TRBV28	-
CASANYGTANEQFF	TGTGCCAGCGCTAATTACGGGACAGCTAATGAGCAGTTCTTC	TRBJ2-1	-	TRBV6-5	TRBD1